This TCR beta chain was sequenced during a study of regulatory T cells in long-lasting Graves disease. Libraries of TCR beta came from iRepertoire HTBI primers plus Arm-PCR of CDR3 regions. Each CDR3 protein gets one entry after TCRdb re-called the multiplex PCR reads with MiXCR. The data contain 400,000 to 450,000 distinct CDR3 sequences, about 16% of them singletons. Time point meaning: newly diagnosed GD, antithyroid drugs for less than 3 months. Researchers made the TCR library from RNA that was extracted from PBMCs. This sample also appeared in a second study, on T cells in Graves' hyperthyroidism and ophthalmopathy. This second study says: Investigators excluded patients with uncontrolled infection, other autoimmune disease, pregnancy or lactation.

Sequenced here: peripheral blood mononuclear cells (PBMCs), sampled at new diagnosis, from a patient treated with antithyroid drugs. The TCR sequence derives from a woman in her thirties with Graves disease.

The CDR3 DNA follows: TGTGCCAGCCCTTCACCTGGAAACACCATATATTTT. Translated, it gives CASPSPGNTIYF. The chain couples TRBV19 to TRBJ1-3; D gene uncertain. V was clipped by 9 bases and J by 2 bases, with 8 bases between them. The CDR3 runs to 12 residues. The V gene's germline CDR1 is LNHDA and CDR2 SQIVND (reference sequence).